This entry lists 19 T cell receptor beta chains sequenced from one sample in a study of blood T cell repertoires in COVID-19. Only in-frame clones appear in the TCRdb table, and some are missing; sequencing was by immunoSEQ multiplex PCR. The sample consists of about 28,000 clones, about nine tenths of them appearing once. Sequenced input: peripheral blood. The receptors derive from a man in his fifties or sixties with active COVID-19.

This clone occurred once. V is TRBV28 and J is TRBJ2-5; possible D gene TRBD2, 5 bases. The CDR3 contains 15 residues. CDR1 MDHEN and CDR2 SYDVKM come from the germline V gene. Trimming left V 7 bases short and J 1 base short, with 16 bases between. The CDR3 DNA reads as TGTGCCAGCATTCTTTCGGCCGGGGTCCAAGAGACCCAGTACTTC. As protein: CASILSAGVQETQYF.

The chain carries TRBV6-6 and TRBJ2-5; 13 nucleotides agree with TRBD2. Germline CDR1 MNHNY, CDR2 SVGAGI (reference sequence). The CDR3 is 18 amino acids. V lost 5 bases, J lost 2 bases, and 11 bases stayed unmatched. The CDR3 DNA follows: TGTGCCAGCAGTCCTCGGGGACTAGCGGGGACTACTCAAGAGACCCAGTACTTC. This encodes CASSPRGLAGTTQETQYF.

This chain connects TRBV15 to TRBJ1-1, with a weak D call TRBD1 (6 bases). The CDR3 is 13 residues long. V dropped 6 bases and J dropped 6 bases, with 14 bases sitting between them. From germline, CDR1 is LNHNV and CDR2 YYDKDF (reference sequence). The CDR3: CATSPRGAAEAFF. In DNA form, the CDR3 reads TGTGCCACCAGTCCGCGGGGGGCGGCTGAAGCTTTCTTT.

This clone was counted between two and nine times. The chain joins TRBV11-2 to TRBJ1-5, with 8 bases matching TRBD1. The ends lost 5 bases at V and 6 bases at J; junction bases unmatched: 9. Germline lookup yields CDR1 SGHAT and CDR2 FQNNGV. The CDR3 length is 15 residues. CDR3 protein: CASSPDRAGLQPQHF. CDR3 DNA: TGTGCCAGCAGCCCGGACAGGGCAGGTCTTCAGCCCCAGCATTTT.

The V and J genes are TRBV30 and TRBJ2-7, with TRBD1 as a possible D gene (6 bases). The CDR3 totals 12 residues. Germline V gene lookup returns CDR1 GTSNPN and CDR2 SVGIG (reference sequence). V lost 4 bases, J lost 2 bases, and 9 bases lay in between. Here the CDR3 reads CAWTEGAYEQYF. In nucleotides, the CDR3 is TGTGCCTGGACCGAGGGGGCCTACGAGCAGTACTTC. The entire variable domain, with the rest obtained from reference TRBV30 and TRBJ2-7, is as follows: SQTIHQWPATLVQPVGSPLSLECTVEGTSNPNLYWYRQAAGRGLQLLFYSVGIGQISSEVPQNLSASRPQDRQFILSSKKLLLSDSGFYLCAWTEGAYEQYFGPGTRLTVT.

This chain joins TRBV20-1 and TRBJ1-2, with D unclear. Trimming pared 5 bases from V and 8 bases from J, leaving 9 bases between. The V gene's germline CDR1 is DFQATT and CDR2 SNEGSKA (reference sequence). This CDR3 comprises 10 residues. The CDR3 bases are TGCAGTGCTCAGTTCGAAGGCTACACCTTC. This sequence encodes CSAQFEGYTF.

The chain employs TRBV6-2 or TRBV6-3 and TRBJ1-1; 7 bases match TRBD1. The CDR3 runs to 14 residues. After removal of 5 bases from V and 1 base from J, the junction contained 4 bases not matched to a gene. In germline, CDR1 is MNHEY, CDR2 SVGEGT. This CDR3 reads CASSAPGGNTEAFF. The CDR3 nucleotides read TGTGCCAGCAGTGCACCAGGGGGGAACACTGAAGCTTTCTTT.

V usage is TRBV28 and J usage is TRBJ1-2, with TRBD1 matching over 7 bases. Trimming cost V 5 bases and J 5 bases; bases outside gene matches: 5. This CDR3 region has 13 residues. CDR1 and CDR2 from the germline V gene are MDHEN and SYDVKM. The CDR3 DNA reads as TGTGCCAGCAGTGAGGGACAGAATTATGGCTACACCTTC. This sequence encodes CASSEGQNYGYTF.

Written as DNA, the CDR3 is TGTGCCAGCAGCCCAAGTCCGGCCTACAATGAGCAGTTCTTC. Its protein is CASSPSPAYNEQFF. The gene calls are TRBV7-3 and TRBJ2-1; D remains unclear. The V gene's germline CDR1 is SGHTA and CDR2 FQGTGA. The CDR3 consists of 14 residues. The germline V and J ends were trimmed by 5 bases and 2 bases, with 10 bases remaining between them.

The chain's CDR3 is CASSQSDREGQPQHF. As DNA, the CDR3 is TGTGCCAGCAGCCAATCGGACAGGGAGGGTCAGCCCCAGCATTTT. The rearrangement uses TRBV4-2 and TRBJ1-5; TRBD1 agrees at 8 bases. The trim removed 2 bases at V and 6 bases at J, leaving 6 bases unmatched. The CDR3 extends over 15 amino acids. CDR1 LGHNA and CDR2 YNFKEQ come from the germline V gene.

This chain joins TRBV7-2 and TRBJ1-2, with 7 bases identical to TRBD1. J gave up 7 bases and V 4 bases, and 15 bases lay outside the gene matches. Germline CDR1 SGHTA, CDR2 FQGNSA. The CDR3 is made up of 16 amino acids. CDR3 DNA sequence: TGTGCCAGCAGCTACTGGGCAGGGGGGAGAAGCGGTGGCTACACCTTC. This encodes CASSYWAGGRSGGYTF.

This clone was recorded once. V usage is TRBV4-1 and J usage is TRBJ1-1, with a possible D match to TRBD1 (6 bases). V was cut by 4 bases and J by 5 bases, with 14 bases left in between. The CDR3 has 14 amino acids. Germline CDR1 MGHRA, CDR2 YSYEKL. CDR3: CASSPRGGGTEAFF. CDR3 nucleotides: TGCGCCAGCAGCCCTCGAGGGGGGGGGACTGAAGCTTTCTTT.

J is TRBJ2-7 and V is TRBV4-1; weak D call: TRBD1 (5 bases). Germline loops: CDR1 MGHRA, CDR2 YSYEKL. This CDR3 comprises 14 residues. Trimming shortened V by 0 bases and J by 5 bases, and 11 bases separated the two germline ends. This CDR3 reads CASSQDPRAHEQYF. In DNA, the CDR3 is TGCGCCAGCAGCCAAGACCCCAGGGCCCACGAGCAGTACTTC.

The chain couples TRBV7-2 to TRBJ1-5; 10 bases are shared with TRBD1. The CDR3 is 18 residues long. V lost 3 bases to trimming and J lost 4 bases; unmatched junction nucleotides: 12. CDR1 and CDR2 from the germline V gene are SGHTA and FQGNSA. The CDR3 protein is CASSFRALGQGTNQPQHF. The CDR3 nucleotides read TGTGCCAGCAGCTTCCGTGCTCTGGGACAGGGGACAAATCAGCCCCAGCATTTT.

The chain couples TRBV6-5 to TRBJ2-2; possible D gene TRBD1, 6 bases. The CDR3 length is 14 residues. Germline CDR1 is MNHEY and CDR2 is SVGAGI. V was shortened by 6 bases and J by 6 bases, with 14 bases between the two germline ends. The CDR3 loop is CASRPSGDPGELFF. DNA for the CDR3: TGTGCCAGCAGGCCCTCAGGGGACCCCGGGGAGCTGTTTTTT.

The V call is TRBV10-3, the J call TRBJ1-1, with D perhaps TRBD1 (6 bases). From germline, CDR1 is ENHRY and CDR2 SYGVKD. The CDR3 length is 13 residues. The V gene lost 2 bases and the J gene lost 4 bases, with 8 bases spanning the gap. In DNA, the CDR3 is TGTGCCATCAGTGAGAGGACAGTCACTGAAGCTTTCTTT. This sequence encodes CAISERTVTEAFF.

The chain uses TRBV12-3 or TRBV12-4 and TRBJ1-4; D call uncertain. The CDR3 consists of 13 residues. Trimming took off 2 bases at V and 8 bases at J, with 9 bases between the two ends. The CDR3 DNA follows: TGTGCCAGCAGTTTATTGAGGTGGGAAAAACTGTTTTTT. It yields the protein CASSLLRWEKLFF.

The rearrangement links TRBV18 to TRBJ2-1; weak D call: TRBD2 (6 bases). Germline loops: CDR1 KGHSH, CDR2 LQKENI. The V end lost 8 bases, the J end lost 3 bases, and 20 bases lay between the germline ends. The CDR3 has 16 residues. As DNA, the CDR3 is TGTGCCAGCCCGCCTAGGAGGGAGCCTTACTACAATGAGCAGTTCTTC. Encoded protein: CASPPRREPYYNEQFF. Full variable domain (outside the CDR3, taken from reference TRBV18 and TRBJ2-1): NAGVMQNPRHLVRRRGQEARLRCSPMKGHSHVYWYRQLPEEGLKFMVYLQKENIIDESGMPKERFSAEFPKEGPSILRIQQVVRGDSAAYFCASPPRREPYYNEQFFGPGTRLTVL.

This chain joins TRBV6-1 and TRBJ1-1; 7 nucleotides agree with TRBD1. The germline V gene has CDR1 MNHNS and CDR2 SASEGT. This CDR3 contains 19 residues. After removal of 2 bases from V and 3 bases from J, the junction contained 18 bases not matched to a gene. CDR3 in amino acids: CASSESRGGAFKVDTEAFF. In DNA form, the CDR3 reads TGTGCCAGCAGTGAATCACGAGGGGGCGCATTTAAAGTGGACACTGAAGCTTTCTTT.